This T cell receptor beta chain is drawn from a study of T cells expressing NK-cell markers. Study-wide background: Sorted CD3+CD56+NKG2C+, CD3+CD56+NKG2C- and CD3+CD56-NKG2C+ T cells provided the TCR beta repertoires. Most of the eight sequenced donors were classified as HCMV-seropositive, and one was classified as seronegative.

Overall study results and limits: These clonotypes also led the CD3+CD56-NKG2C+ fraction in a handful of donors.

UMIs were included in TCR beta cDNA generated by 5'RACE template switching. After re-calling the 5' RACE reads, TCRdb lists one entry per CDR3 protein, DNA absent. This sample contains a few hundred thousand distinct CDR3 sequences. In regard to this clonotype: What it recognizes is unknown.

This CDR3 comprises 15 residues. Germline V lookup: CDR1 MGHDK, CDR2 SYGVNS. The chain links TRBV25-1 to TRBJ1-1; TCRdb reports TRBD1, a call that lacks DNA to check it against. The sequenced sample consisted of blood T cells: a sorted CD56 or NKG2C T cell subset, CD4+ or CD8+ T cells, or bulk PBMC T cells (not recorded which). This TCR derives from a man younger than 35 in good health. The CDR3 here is CASSRRSGAFTEAFF. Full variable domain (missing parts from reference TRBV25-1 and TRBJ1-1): EADIYQTPRYLVIGTGKKITLECSQTMGHDKMYWYQQDPGMELHLIHYSYGVNSTEKGDLSSESTVSRIRTEHFPLTLESARPSHTSQYLCASSRRSGAFTEAFFGQGTRLTVV.